This T cell receptor beta chain was sequenced in a study of blood T cell repertoires in COVID-19. Details on this clone: The same CDR3 arises from other DNA sequences in this sample as well.

Trimming took 6 bases from V and 1 from J; bases not matched to a gene: 5. Looked up from germline, CDR1 is MNHEY and CDR2 is SVGAGI. CDR3 length: 14 residues. The repertoire was sequenced with immunoSEQ multiplex PCR; TCRdb's copy has only in-frame clones and lacks some. The sample carries 150,000 to 200,000 clones, around 82% recorded once. Those enrolled, adults aged roughly 18 to 89 years, came from around 24 US areas. Two negative PCRs, clearance, or symptom resolution characterized the recovered Cohort 3 donors. The rearrangement joins TRBV6-5 to TRBJ1-1; 7 bases fit TRBD1. Source material: PBMCs or T cells enriched from blood (not recorded which). The clonotype was recovered from a man aged 35 to 55 who had recovered from COVID-19. CDR3 sequence reads: CASRAGTANTEAFF. In DNA, the CDR3 is TGTGCCAGCAGGGCCGGGACAGCGAACACTGAAGCTTTCTTT.